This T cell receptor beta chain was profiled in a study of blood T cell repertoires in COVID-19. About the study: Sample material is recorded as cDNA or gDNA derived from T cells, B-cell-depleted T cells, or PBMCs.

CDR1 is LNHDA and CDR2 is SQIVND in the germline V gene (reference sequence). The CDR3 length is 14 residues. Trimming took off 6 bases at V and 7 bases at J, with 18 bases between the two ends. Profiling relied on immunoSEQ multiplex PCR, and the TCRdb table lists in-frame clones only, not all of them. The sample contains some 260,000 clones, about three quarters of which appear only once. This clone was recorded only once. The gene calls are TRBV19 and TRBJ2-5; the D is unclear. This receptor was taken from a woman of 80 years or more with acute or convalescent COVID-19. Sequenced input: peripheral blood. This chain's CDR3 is CASSSYSLEGTQYF. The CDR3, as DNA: TGTGCCAGTAGCTCCTACAGCCTCGAAGGGACCCAGTACTTC.